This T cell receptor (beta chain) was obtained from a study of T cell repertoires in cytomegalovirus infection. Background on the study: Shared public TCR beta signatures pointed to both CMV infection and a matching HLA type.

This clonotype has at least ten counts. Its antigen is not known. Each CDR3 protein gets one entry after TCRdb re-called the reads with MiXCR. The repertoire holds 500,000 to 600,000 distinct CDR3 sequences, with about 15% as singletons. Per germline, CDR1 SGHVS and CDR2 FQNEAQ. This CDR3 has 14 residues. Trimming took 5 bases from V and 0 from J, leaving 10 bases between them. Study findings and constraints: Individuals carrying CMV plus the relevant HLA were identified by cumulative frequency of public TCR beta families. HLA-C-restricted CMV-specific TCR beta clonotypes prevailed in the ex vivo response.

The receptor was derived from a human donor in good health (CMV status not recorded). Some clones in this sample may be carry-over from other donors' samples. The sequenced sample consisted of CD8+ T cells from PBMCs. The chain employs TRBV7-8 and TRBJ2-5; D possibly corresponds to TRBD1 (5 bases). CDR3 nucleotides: TGTGCCAGCAGCCGAAGGGGCCACCAAGAGACCCAGTACTTC. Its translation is CASSRRGHQETQYF. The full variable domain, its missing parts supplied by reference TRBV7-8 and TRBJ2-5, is GAGVSQSPRYKVAKRGQDVALRCDPISGHVSLFWYQQALGQGPEFLTYFQNEAQLDKSGLPSDRFFAERPEGSVSTLKIQRTQQEDSAVYLCASSRRGHQETQYFGPGTRLLVL.